The TCR beta chain under discussion was sequenced for a study of monozygotic twins with inflammatory bowel disease. Notes on the study in general: IBD patients share fewer clonotypes with other people than healthy twins do, especially with disease activity. Evidence failed to back one strong IBD-linked signal or clonotype.

Investigators pulled total RNA out of whole blood and did not sort T cells. Comments on this clonotype: The antigen is undetermined.

This CDR3 region has 15 residues. Germline-derived CDR1 and CDR2 are SGHRS and YFSETQ. cDNA for each sample came from eight separate reactions. Reprocessing the 5' RACE reads, TCRdb reports a single entry for every CDR3 protein and omits DNA. This sample's clone table lists under 350,000 distinct CDR3 sequences. Specimen: blood. This clonotype was obtained from a human donor with ulcerative colitis or Crohn's disease, or a healthy co-twin of an affected twin (not recorded which). This sequence joins TRBV5-1 and TRBJ2-5; TCRdb selects TRBD1, and the lack of DNA leaves this call unchecked. The CDR3 loop is CASSSRGGIKETQYF.